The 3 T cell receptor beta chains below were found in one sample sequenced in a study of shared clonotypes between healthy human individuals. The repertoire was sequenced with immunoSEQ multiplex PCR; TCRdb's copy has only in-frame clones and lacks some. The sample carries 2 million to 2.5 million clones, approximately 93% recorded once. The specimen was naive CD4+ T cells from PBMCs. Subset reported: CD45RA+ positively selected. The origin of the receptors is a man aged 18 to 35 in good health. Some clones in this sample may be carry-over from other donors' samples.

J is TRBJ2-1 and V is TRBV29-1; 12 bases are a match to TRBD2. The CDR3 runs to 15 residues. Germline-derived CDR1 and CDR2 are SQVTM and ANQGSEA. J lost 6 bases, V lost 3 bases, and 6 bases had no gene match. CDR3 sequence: CSVDPGLAGFNEQFF. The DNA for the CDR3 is TGCAGCGTTGACCCGGGACTAGCGGGCTTCAATGAGCAGTTCTTC.

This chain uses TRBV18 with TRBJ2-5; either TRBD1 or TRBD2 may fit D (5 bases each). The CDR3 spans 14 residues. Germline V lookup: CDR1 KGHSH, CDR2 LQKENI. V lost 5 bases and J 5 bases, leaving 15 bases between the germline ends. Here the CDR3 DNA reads TGTGCCAGCTCAACCCAGGGAGCGTTCGAGACCCAGTACTTC. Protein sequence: CASSTQGAFETQYF.

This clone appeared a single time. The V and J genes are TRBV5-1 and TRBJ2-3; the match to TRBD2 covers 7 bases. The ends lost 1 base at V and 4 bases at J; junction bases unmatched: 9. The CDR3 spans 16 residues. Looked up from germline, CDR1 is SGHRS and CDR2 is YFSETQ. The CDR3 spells CASSLTGLVRADTQYF. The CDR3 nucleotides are TGCGCCAGCAGCTTGACCGGACTAGTGAGAGCAGATACGCAGTATTTT. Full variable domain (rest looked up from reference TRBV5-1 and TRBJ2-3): KAGVTQTPRYLIKTRGQQVTLSCSPISGHRSVSWYQQTPGQGLQFLFEYFSETQRNKGNFPGRFSGRQFSNSRSEMNVSTLELGDSALYLCASSLTGLVRADTQYFGPGTRLTVL.